This T cell receptor beta chain appears in the sequencing data of a study of shared clonotypes between healthy human individuals. Study-wide results and caveats: Some clonotypes were shared by all four sorted-subset donors, while others were not shared. The non-shared ones had lower generation probabilities than the shared ones.

The CDR3 totals 13 residues. The ends were cut back, 11 bases at V and 7 bases at J, with 19 bases in the middle. CDR1 MGHDK and CDR2 SYGVNS come from the germline V gene. Remarks on this clone: Its specificity is not known.

As processed by the authors: Because ImmunoSEQ provided only junction sequences with no quality scores, the filtering differed. This table comes from immunoSEQ multiplex PCR, and its TCRdb copy is limited to in-frame clones, with some not included. V and J calls and clone size are as listed in that table; D and trimming were resolved from the DNA. Of around 750,000 clones detected, 74% appear once; the ten largest clones hold about 1.7%. V gene TRBV25-1 combines with J gene TRBJ2-3; D is uncertain. The sample taken for sequencing was memory CD4+ T cells sorted from blood. Subset denoted: CD45RA-negative fraction. This TCR was sampled from a woman aged 25 to 39 in good health. CDR3 residues: CALWRLDGYTQYF. The CDR3 DNA is TGTGCCCTCTGGCGATTGGACGGGTATACGCAGTATTTT. Filled out from reference TRBV25-1 and TRBJ2-3, the complete variable domain reads EADIYQTPRYLVIGTGKKITLECSQTMGHDKMYWYQQDPGMELHLIHYSYGVNSTEKGDLSSESTVSRIRTEHFPLTLESARPSHTSQYLCALWRLDGYTQYFGPGTRLTVL.